The clone carrying this TCR beta chain has only one observation. The data originate from a study of blood T cell repertoires in COVID-19. About the research overall: The cDNA or gDNA used as material had been derived from T cells, B-cell-depleted T cells, or PBMCs.

Germline V CDR1 and CDR2: MDHEN, SYDVKM. Trimming stripped 5 bases from V and 0 bases from J, with 7 bases between. The CDR3 extends over 13 amino acids. Methods used by the authors: Nucleated cell counts were estimated from reference gene primer amplification. Data came from immunoSEQ multiplex PCR; TCRdb stores just in-frame clones and leaves some out. V, J and clone size reflect that table, while D and trimming were determined from the DNA. The repertoire includes 200,000 to 250,000 clones, approximately 82% of them detected once, and 1.9% sits in the top ten. This clonotype was sampled from a woman of 80 years or more with acute or convalescent COVID-19. The chain recombines TRBV28 with TRBJ2-5; D uncertain. Source material: peripheral blood. CDR3 sequence: CASSTPHQETQYF. Written as DNA, the CDR3 is TGTGCCAGCAGTACTCCCCACCAAGAGACCCAGTACTTC.